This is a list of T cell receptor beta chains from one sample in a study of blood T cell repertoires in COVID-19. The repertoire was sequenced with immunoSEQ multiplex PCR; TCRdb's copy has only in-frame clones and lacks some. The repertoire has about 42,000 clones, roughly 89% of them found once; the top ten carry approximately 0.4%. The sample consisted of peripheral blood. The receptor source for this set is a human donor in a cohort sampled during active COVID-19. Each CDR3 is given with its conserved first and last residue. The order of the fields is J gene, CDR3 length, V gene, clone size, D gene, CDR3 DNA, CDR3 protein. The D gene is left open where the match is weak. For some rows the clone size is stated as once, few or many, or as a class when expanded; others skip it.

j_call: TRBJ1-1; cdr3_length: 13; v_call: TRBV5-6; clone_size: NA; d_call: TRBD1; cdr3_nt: TGTGCCAGCAGGCATCGGGACAGCTGGGCGGCTTTCTTT; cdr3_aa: CASRHRDSWAAFF
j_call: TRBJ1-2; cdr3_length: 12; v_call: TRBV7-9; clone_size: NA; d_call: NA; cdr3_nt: TGTGCCAGCACCCTGGGGGCCTATGGCTACACCTTC; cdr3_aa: CASTLGAYGYTF
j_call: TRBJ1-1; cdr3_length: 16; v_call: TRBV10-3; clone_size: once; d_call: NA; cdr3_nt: TGTGCCATCAGTGAGTCGATGATAGGGACTTTCACTGAAGCTTTCTTT; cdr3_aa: CAISESMIGTFTEAFF
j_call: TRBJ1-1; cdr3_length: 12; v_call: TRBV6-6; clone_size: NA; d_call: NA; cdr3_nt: TGTGCCAGCAGTTTAATAGCCACTGAAGCTTTCTTT; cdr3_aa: CASSLIATEAFF
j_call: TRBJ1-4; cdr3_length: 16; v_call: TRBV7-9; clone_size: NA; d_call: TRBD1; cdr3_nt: TGTGCCAGCAGCCCGGGACAGAGCTGGGGTAATGAAAAACTGTTTTTT; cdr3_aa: CASSPGQSWGNEKLFF
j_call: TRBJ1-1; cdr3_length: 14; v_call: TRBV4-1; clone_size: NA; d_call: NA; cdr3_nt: TGCGCCAGCAGCCAAGATGCACAGAACACTGAAGCTTTCTTT; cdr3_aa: CASSQDAQNTEAFF
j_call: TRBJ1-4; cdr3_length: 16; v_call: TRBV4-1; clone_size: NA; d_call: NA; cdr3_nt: TGCGCCAGCAGCCGTGCGTCCTCTAGGCGTGATGAAAAACTGTTTTTT; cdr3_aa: CASSRASSRRDEKLFF
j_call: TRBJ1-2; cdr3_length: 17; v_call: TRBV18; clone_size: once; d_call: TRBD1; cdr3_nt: TGTGCCAGCTCACCGCCGGGACAGGGCCCCCTTAACTATGGCTACACCTTC; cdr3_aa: CASSPPGQGPLNYGYTF
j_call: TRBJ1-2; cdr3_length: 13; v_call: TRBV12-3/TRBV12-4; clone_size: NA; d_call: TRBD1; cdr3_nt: TGTGCCAGCAGCGACAGGGGATACTATGGCTACACCTTC; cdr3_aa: CASSDRGYYGYTF
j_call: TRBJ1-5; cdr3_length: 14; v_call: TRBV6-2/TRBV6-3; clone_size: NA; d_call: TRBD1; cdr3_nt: TGTGCCAGCAGTTGGGAACAGGGGTTTCAGCCCCAGCATTTT; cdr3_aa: CASSWEQGFQPQHF
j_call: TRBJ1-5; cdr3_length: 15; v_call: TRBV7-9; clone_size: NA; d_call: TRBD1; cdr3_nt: TGTGCCAGCAGCCCAGGGGACAGGGGGCGACAGCCCCAGCATTTT; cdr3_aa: CASSPGDRGRQPQHF
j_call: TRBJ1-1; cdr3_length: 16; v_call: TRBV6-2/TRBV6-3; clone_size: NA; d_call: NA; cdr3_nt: TGTGCCAGCAGTCCGCATGGGCCGGTCCAGAACACTGAAGCTTTCTTT; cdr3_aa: CASSPHGPVQNTEAFF
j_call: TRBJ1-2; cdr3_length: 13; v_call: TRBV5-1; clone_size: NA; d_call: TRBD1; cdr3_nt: TGCGCCAGCAGCTTGGCCAGGGGGCCGGGCTACACCTTC; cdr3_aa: CASSLARGPGYTF
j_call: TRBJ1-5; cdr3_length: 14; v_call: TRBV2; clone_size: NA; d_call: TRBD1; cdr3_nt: TGTGCCAGCAGTAGGACAGGAACTAATCAGCCCCAGCATTTT; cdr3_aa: CASSRTGTNQPQHF
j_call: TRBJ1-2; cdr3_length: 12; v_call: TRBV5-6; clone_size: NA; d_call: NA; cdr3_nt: TGTGCCAGCAGCCAGGCGCGTGGGGGCTACACCTTC; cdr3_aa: CASSQARGGYTF
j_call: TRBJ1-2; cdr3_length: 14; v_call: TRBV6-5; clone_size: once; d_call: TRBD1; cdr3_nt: TGTGCCAGCAGTTACTCACGGGACAGTTATGGCTACACCTTC; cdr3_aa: CASSYSRDSYGYTF
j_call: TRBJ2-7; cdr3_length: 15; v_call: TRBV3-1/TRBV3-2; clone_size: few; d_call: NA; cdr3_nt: TGTGCCAGCAGCGCGACAGCCCAAGGCTCATACGAGCAGTACTTC; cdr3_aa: CASSATAQGSYEQYF
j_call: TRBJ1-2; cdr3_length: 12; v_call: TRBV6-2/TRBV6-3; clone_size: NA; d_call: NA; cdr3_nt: TGTGCCAGCAGTGACAGGCCCTATGGCTACACCTTC; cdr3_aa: CASSDRPYGYTF
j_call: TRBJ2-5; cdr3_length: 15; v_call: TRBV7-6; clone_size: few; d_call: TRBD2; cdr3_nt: TGTGCCAGCAGCTTAGTAGATCTAGCGGGGGGAACCCAGTACTTC; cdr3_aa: CASSLVDLAGGTQYF
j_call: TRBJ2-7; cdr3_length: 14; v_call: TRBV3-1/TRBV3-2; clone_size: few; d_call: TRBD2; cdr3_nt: TGTGCCAGCAGCCAAGCGGGGGGAGACTACGAGCAGTACTTC; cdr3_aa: CASSQAGGDYEQYF
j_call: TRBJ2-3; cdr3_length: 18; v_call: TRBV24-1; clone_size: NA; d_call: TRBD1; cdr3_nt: TGTGCCACCGCAGTTTCGACAGGGGTATCGCATAGGGCAGATACGCAGTATTTT; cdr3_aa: CATAVSTGVSHRADTQYF
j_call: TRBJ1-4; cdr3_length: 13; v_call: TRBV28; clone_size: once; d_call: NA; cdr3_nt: TGTGCCAGCAGTTCCTCAACTAATGAAAAACTGTTTTTT; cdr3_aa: CASSSSTNEKLFF
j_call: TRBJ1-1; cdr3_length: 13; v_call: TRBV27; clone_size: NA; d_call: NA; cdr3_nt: TGTGCCAGCAGTACCTACCGGGACACTGAAGCTTTCTTT; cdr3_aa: CASSTYRDTEAFF
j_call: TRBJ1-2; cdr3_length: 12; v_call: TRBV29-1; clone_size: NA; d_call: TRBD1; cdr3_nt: TGCAGCGTCCGGACAGGGTATTATGGCTACACCTTC; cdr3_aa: CSVRTGYYGYTF
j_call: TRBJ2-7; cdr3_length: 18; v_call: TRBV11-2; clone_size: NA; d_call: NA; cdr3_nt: TGTGCCAGCAGCTTAGCCCGTGGCGGGGCCCGGTCCTCCTACGAGCAGTACTTC; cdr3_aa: CASSLARGGARSSYEQYF
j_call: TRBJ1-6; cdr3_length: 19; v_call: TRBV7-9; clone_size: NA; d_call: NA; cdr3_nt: TGTGCCAGCAGCTTAGCGCTGGCCAGAAGTTTACGGGATAATTCACCCCTCCACTTT; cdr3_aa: CASSLALARSLRDNSPLHF
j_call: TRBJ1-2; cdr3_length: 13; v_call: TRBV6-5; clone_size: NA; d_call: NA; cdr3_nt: TGTGCCAGTAAACCGGGGGGCCGGTATGGCTACACCTTC; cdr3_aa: CASKPGGRYGYTF
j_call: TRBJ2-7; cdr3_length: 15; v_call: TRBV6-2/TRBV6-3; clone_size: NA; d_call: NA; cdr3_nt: TGTGCCAGCAGTTATGACGCGACAGCTTCCTACGAGCAGTACTTC; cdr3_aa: CASSYDATASYEQYF
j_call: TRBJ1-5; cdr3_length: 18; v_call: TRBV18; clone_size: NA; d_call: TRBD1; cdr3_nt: TGTGCCAGCTCACCCGGACAGAGTGGCCAGGGGGGCAATCAGCCCCAGCATTTT; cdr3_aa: CASSPGQSGQGGNQPQHF
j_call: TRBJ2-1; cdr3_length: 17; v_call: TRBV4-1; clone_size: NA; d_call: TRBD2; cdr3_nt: TGCGCCAGCAGCCAAGGGAGAGGACTAGTCCTTTACAATGAGCAGTTCTTC; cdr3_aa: CASSQGRGLVLYNEQFF
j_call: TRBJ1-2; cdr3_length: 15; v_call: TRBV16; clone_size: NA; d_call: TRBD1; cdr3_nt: TGTGCCAGCAGCCCCCGACAGGGTGATAACTATGGCTACACCTTC; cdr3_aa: CASSPRQGDNYGYTF